This T cell receptor (beta chain) was profiled in a study of blood T cell repertoires in COVID-19. The wider study: Collection of acute and convalescent COVID-19 samples took place in the United States, Italy and Spain. Nucleic acid was either cDNA or gDNA, and it came from T cells, B-cell-depleted T cells, or PBMCs.

Germline V gene sequence: CDR1 SGHAT, CDR2 FQDESV (reference sequence). V trimming: 5 bases; J trimming: 0 bases; junction bases outside the gene matches: 8. The CDR3 is 16 residues long. Source study methods: For nucleated cells, counts were estimated from reference gene primer amplification. The table came from immunoSEQ multiplex PCR; TCRdb's copy has only in-frame clones and leaves some out. V, J and clone size are those of that table, while D and trimming were read from the DNA. Counted here are around 70,000 clones, about 92% occurring once; the ten biggest clones make up over 8%. Material for sequencing was peripheral blood. This TCR derives from a human donor in a cohort sampled during active COVID-19. The J gene is TRBJ2-3, the V gene TRBV11-1, with 7 nucleotides matching TRBD1. The CDR3 DNA follows: TGTGCCAGCAGCGTTCGGACAGGCTATAGCACAGATACGCAGTATTTT. It is translated as CASSVRTGYSTDTQYF.